This T cell receptor (beta chain) was obtained from a study of blood T cells in healthy people across ages. About the study: Per two T cells, about one barcoded beta molecule was captured through template switching.

Trimming cost V 11 bases and J 3 bases, with 17 bases left between them. The CDR3 has 13 amino acids. A second PCR, run for roughly 7 to 11 cycles, used a sample-barcoded 5' primer plus a J-beta primer mix. A template-switch adaptor that had 12 random nucleotides put a tag on each cDNA molecule. MiXCR, run by TCRdb on the 5' RACE reads, gives a single entry per CDR3 protein. The data show hundreds of thousands of distinct CDR3 sequences, with about a third seen just once and 15% held by the top ten. This clonotype occurred many times. Specimen: blood. The clonotype was recovered from a woman at least 80 years old in good health. V and J are TRBV12-3 or TRBV12-4 and TRBJ2-7; perhaps D is TRBD1 or TRBD2 (6 bases each). CDR3 sequence: CASQQGAGYEQYF. In DNA, the CDR3 is TGTGCCTCACAACAGGGAGCGGGCTACGAGCAGTACTTC.